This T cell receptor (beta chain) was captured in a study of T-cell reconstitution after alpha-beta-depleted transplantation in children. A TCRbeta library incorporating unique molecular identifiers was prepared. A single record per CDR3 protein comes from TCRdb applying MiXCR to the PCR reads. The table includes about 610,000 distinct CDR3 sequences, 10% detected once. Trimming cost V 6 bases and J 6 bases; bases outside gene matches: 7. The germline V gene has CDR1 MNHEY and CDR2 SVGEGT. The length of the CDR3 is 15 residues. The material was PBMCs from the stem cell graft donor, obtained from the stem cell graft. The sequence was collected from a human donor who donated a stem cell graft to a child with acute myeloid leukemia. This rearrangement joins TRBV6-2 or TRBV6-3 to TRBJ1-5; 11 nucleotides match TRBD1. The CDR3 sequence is CASRRTGGEGQPQHF. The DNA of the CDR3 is TGTGCCAGCAGGAGGACAGGGGGCGAGGGTCAGCCCCAGCATTTT.